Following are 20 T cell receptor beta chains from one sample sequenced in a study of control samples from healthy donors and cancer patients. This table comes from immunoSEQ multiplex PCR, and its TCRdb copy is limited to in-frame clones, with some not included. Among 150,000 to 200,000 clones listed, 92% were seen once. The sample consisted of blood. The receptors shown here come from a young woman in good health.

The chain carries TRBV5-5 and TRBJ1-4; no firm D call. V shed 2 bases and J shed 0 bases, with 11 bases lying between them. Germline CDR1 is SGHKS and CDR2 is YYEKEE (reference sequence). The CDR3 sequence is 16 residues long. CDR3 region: CASSLHDTPTNEKLFF. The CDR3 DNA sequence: TGTGCCAGCAGCTTACACGACACTCCAACTAATGAAAAACTGTTTTTT.

The CDR3 DNA sequence: TGTGCCAGCAGCCGCCAGGACAGGGGGCAAGGAGGCTACACCTTC. Protein product: CASSRQDRGQGGYTF. The chain couples TRBV5-4 to TRBJ1-2; 11 nucleotides line up with TRBD1. The CDR3 sequence is 15 residues long. CDR1 is SGHNT and CDR2 is YYREEE in the germline V gene (reference sequence). J was trimmed by 8 bases and V by 4 bases; bases with no gene match: 10.

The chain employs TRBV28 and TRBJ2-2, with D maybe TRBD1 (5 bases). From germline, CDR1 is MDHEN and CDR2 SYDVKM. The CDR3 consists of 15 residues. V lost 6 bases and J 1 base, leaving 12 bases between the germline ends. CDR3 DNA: TGTGCCAGCAGGGTGTCCACAGGGAACACCGGGGAGCTGTTTTTT. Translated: CASRVSTGNTGELFF.

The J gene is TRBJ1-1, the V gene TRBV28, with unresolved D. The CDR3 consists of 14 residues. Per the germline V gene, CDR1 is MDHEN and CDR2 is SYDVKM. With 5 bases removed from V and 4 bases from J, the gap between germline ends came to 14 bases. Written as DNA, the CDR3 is TGTGCCAGCAGTCCGAACCGGCGGAGCACTGAAGCTTTCTTT. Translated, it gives CASSPNRRSTEAFF.

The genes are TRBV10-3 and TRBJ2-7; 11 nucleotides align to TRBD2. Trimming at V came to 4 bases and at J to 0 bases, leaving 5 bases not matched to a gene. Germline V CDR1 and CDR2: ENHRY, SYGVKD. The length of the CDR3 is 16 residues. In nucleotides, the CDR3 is TGTGCCATCAGTGGTTCTAGCGGGGGGAGCTCCTACGAGCAGTACTTC. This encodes CAISGSSGGSSYEQYF.

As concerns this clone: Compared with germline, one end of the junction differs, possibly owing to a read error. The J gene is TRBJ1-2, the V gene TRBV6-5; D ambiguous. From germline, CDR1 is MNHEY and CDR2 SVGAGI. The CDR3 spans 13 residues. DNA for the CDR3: TGTGCCAGCAGTTACGGGCGCGACTATGGCCACACCTTC. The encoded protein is CASSYGRDYGHTF.

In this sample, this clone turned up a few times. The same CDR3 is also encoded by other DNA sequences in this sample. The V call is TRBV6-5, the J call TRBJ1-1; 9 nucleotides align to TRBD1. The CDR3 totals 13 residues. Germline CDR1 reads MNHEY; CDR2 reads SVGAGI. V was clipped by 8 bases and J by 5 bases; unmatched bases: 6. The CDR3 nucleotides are TGTGCCAGCCGGCGGGACAGGGATACTGAAGCTTTCTTT. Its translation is CASRRDRDTEAFF.

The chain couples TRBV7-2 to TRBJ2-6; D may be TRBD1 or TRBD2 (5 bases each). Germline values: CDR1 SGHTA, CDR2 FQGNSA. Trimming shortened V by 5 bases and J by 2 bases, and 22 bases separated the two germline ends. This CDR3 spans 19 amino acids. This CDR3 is CASSPRGQVIGTGANVLTF. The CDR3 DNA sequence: TGTGCCAGCAGCCCTCGGGGCCAGGTTATAGGTACTGGGGCCAACGTCCTGACTTTC. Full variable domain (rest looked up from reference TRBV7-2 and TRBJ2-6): GAGVSQSPSNKVTEKGKDVELRCDPISGHTALYWYRQSLGQGLEFLIYFQGNSAPDKSGLPSDRFSAERTGGSVSTLTIQRTQQEDSAVYLCASSPRGQVIGTGANVLTFGAGSRLTVL.

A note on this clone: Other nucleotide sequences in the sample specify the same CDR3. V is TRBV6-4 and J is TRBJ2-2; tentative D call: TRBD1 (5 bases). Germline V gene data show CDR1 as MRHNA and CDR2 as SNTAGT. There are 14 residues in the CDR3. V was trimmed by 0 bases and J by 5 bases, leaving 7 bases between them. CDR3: CASSDSPGTGELFF. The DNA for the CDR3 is TGTGCCAGCAGTGACTCACCAGGGACCGGGGAGCTGTTTTTT.

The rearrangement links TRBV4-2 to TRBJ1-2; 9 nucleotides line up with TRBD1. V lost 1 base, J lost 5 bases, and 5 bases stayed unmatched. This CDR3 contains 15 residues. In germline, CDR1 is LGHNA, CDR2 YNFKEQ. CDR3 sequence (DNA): TGTGCCAGCAGCCAAGCAGGACAGGGGCATTATGGCTACACCTTC. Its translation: CASSQAGQGHYGYTF.

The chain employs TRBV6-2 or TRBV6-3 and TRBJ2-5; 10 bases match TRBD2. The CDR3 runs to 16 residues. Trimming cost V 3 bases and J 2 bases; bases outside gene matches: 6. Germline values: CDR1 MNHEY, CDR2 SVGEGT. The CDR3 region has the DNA TGTGCCAGCAGTTATATGGCTAGCGGGAGTCAAGAGACCCAGTACTTC. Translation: CASSYMASGSQETQYF.

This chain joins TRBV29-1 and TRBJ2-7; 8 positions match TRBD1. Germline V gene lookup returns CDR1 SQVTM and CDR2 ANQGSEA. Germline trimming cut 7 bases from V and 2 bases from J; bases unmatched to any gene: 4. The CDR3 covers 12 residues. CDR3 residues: CSGPQGAYEQYF. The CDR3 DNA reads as TGCAGCGGGCCACAGGGGGCCTACGAGCAGTACTTC.

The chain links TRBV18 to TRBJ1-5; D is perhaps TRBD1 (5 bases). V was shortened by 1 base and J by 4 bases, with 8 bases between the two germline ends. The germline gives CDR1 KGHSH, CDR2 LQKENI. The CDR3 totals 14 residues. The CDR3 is CASSPRTGNQPQHF. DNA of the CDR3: TGTGCCAGCTCACCACGTACAGGTAATCAGCCCCAGCATTTT.

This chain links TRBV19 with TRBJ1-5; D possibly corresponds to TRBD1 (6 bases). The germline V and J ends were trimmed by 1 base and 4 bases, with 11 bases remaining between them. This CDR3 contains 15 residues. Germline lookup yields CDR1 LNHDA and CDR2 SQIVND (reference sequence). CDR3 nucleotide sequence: TGTGCCAGTAGTATAGGCCAGGGGCCTAATCAGCCCCAGCATTTT. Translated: CASSIGQGPNQPQHF.

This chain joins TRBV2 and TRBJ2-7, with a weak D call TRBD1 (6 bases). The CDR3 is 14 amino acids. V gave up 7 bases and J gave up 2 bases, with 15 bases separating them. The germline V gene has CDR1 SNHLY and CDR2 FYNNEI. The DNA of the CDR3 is TGTGCCAGCACCCCGGGACAACCTACCTACGAGCAGTACTTC. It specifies CASTPGQPTYEQYF.

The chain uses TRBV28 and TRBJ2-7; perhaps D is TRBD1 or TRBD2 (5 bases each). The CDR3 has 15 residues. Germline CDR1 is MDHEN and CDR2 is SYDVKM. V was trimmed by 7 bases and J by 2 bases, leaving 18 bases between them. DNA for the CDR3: TGTGCCAGCAAGGAGGTCCGGGACCCTGCCTACGAGCAGTACTTC. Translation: CASKEVRDPAYEQYF.

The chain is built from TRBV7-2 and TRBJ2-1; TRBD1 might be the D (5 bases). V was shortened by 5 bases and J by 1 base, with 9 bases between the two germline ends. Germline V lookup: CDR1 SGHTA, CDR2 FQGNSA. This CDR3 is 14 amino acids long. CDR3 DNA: TGTGCCAGCAGCCCACAGGTATCCTACAATGAGCAGTTCTTC. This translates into CASSPQVSYNEQFF.

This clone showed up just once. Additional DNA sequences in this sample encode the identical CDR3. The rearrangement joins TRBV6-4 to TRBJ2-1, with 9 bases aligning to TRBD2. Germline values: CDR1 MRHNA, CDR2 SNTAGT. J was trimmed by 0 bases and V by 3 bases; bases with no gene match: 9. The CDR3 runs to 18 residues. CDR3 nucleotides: TGTGCCAGCAGTGAGGTCTCGGGCGGGGGGGGCTCCTACAATGAGCAGTTCTTC. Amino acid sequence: CASSEVSGGGGSYNEQFF.

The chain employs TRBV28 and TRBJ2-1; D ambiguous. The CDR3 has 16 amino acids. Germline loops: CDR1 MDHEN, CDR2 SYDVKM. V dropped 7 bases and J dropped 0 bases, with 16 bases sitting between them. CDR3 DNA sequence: TGTGCCAGCACCTTACTCACGGCTAGCTCCTACAATGAGCAGTTCTTC. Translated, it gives CASTLLTASSYNEQFF. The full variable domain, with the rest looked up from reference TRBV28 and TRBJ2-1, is DVKVTQSSRYLVKRTGEKVFLECVQDMDHENMFWYRQDPGLGLRLIYFSYDVKMKEKGDIPEGYSVSREKKERFSLILESASTNQTSMYLCASTLLTASSYNEQFFGPGTRLTVL.

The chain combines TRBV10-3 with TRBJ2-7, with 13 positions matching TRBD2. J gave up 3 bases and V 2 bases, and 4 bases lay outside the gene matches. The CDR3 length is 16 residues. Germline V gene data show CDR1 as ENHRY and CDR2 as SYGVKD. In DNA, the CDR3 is TGTGCCATCAGTGAGGGACTAGCGGGAGTCCGCTACGAGCAGTACTTC. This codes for CAISEGLAGVRYEQYF.